This T cell receptor (beta chain) was captured in a study of blood T cell repertoires in COVID-19. In the study overall: The United States, Italy and Spain were the sources of the acute and convalescent COVID-19 samples. Nucleic acid was either cDNA or gDNA, and it came from T cells, B-cell-depleted T cells, or PBMCs.

The authors' processing: The assay estimated nucleated cells by amplifying reference gene primers. The protocol was immunoSEQ multiplex PCR, while the TCRdb copy is restricted to in-frame clones and leaves out a portion. From that table come the V and J calls and clone size; the DNA was used to work out D and trimming. The sample contains fewer than 20,000 clones, around 80% of which appear only once. The ends were cut back, 3 bases at V and 2 bases at J, with 14 bases in the middle. The V gene's germline CDR1 is MGHRA and CDR2 YSYEKL. This CDR3 has 16 amino acids. The specimen was peripheral blood. The chain uses TRBV4-1 and TRBJ2-1; TRBD2 is a possible D gene (6 bases). This clonotype was sampled from a man aged 35-49 years with active or convalescent COVID-19. CDR3 coding DNA: TGCGCCAGCAGCCATTCCAAGGGAGGTCCCTACAATGAGCAGTTCTTC. It translates to CASSHSKGGPYNEQFF.